The clone carrying this T cell receptor beta chain was seen at least ten times. What it binds is not known. Scientists amplified the TCR beta CDR3 regions from RNA transcripts. RT-PCR was first run with HTBI primers, then multiplex PCR in a second round. Each CDR3 protein is one row after TCRdb ran MiXCR on the multiplex PCR reads. Here the sample spans roughly 39,000 distinct CDR3 sequences, around half being singletons. The sample originates from a study of Graves' ophthalmopathy and Graves' hyperthyroidism. Stable hyperthyroid donors showed no ophthalmopathy during 18 months follow-up. People with hyperthyroidism were aged 18 to 65 and newly diagnosed, under 2 months' duration. PBMCs were obtained from 8 to 10 ml of fresh peripheral blood. Germline values: CDR1 KGHSH, CDR2 LQKENI. The CDR3 has 15 residues. J gave up 3 bases and V 3 bases, and 6 bases lay outside the gene matches. Study findings and constraints: Blood contained most expanded thyroid clonotypes exceeding 0.001 frequency.

Sequenced sample: peripheral blood. The V and J genes are TRBV18 and TRBJ2-7; 9 positions agree with TRBD1. The sequence derives from an adult woman with stable Graves' hyperthyroidism. For the CDR3, the DNA is TGTGCCAGCTCACCGAGCCGGGACAGGGACTACGAGCAGTACTTC. This gives the protein CASSPSRDRDYEQYF. Supplemented by reference TRBV18 and TRBJ2-7, the full variable domain reads NAGVMQNPRHLVRRRGQEARLRCSPMKGHSHVYWYRQLPEEGLKFMVYLQKENIIDESGMPKERFSAEFPKEGPSILRIQQVVRGDSAAYFCASSPSRDRDYEQYFGPGTRLTVT.